This T cell receptor beta chain was sequenced during a study of blood T cell repertoires in COVID-19. On the study more broadly: The study drew acute and convalescent COVID-19 samples from the United States, Italy and Spain.

Method: immunoSEQ multiplex PCR; TCRdb's copy keeps in-frame clones and lacks some. The sample contains about 20,000 clones, around nine tenths of which appear only once. Trimming took 3 bases from V and 4 from J; bases not matched to a gene: 7. The germline V gene encodes CDR1 SGDLS and CDR2 YYNGEE. The CDR3 has 15 residues. Source material: peripheral blood. The chain combines TRBV9 with TRBJ1-2; 9 bases map to TRBD1. This receptor was taken from a woman aged 55-75 years with active COVID-19. The CDR3 is CASSGRQGGSYGYTF. The CDR3 DNA reads TGTGCCAGCAGCGGTCGACAGGGGGGATCCTATGGCTACACCTTC.